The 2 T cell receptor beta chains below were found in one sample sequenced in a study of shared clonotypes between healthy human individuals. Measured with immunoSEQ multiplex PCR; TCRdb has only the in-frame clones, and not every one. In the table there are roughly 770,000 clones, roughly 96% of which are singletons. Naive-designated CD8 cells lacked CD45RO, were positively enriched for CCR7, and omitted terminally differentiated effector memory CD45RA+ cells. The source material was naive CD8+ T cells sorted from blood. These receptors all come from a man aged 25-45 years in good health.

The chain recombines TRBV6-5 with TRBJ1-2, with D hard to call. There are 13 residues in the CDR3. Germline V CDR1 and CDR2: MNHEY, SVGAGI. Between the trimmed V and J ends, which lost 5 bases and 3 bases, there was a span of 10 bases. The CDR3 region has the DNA TGTGCCAGCAGTCCGATCGCCGACTATGGCTACACCTTC. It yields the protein CASSPIADYGYTF.

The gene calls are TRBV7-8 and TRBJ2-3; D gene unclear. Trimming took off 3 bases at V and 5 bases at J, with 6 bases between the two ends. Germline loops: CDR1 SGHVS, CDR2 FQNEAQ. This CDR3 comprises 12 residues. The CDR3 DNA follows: TGTGCCAGCAGCTTTTTTGGAGATACGCAGTATTTT. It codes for CASSFFGDTQYF.